Following are 10 T cell receptor beta chains from one sample sequenced in a study of cytomegalovirus exposure and HLA in healthy donors. The PCR employed 60 Vbeta primers together with 13 Jbeta primers. Profiled with immunoSEQ multiplex PCR; TCRdb holds only in-frame clones, not every one. The sample records 150,000 or so clones, 65% to 80% being singletons. Source material: PBMCs. The source of these receptors is a woman aged 40-49 years in good health and CMV-seropositive.

This clone was picked up a small number of times. An end of the junction does not agree with germline; a read error may underlie this. This rearrangement joins TRBV7-9 to TRBJ2-5, with D possibly being TRBD2 (5 bases). The CDR3 is made up of 14 amino acids. The germline gives CDR1 SEHNR, CDR2 FQNEAQ (reference sequence). In DNA, the CDR3 is TGTTCCAGCAGCTTAGGGCTAGCTGTAGAGACCCAGTACTTC. It yields the protein CSSSLGLAVETQYF.

The V call is TRBV4-2, the J call TRBJ2-5; 9 bases line up with TRBD2. Trimming cost V 3 bases and J 0 bases; bases outside gene matches: 11. The germline CDR1 and CDR2 sequences are LGHNA and YNFKEQ. The CDR3 has 18 amino acids. Here the CDR3 reads CASSQAWGAGGNQETQYF. CDR3 sequence (DNA): TGTGCCAGCAGCCAGGCTTGGGGAGCGGGGGGCAACCAAGAGACCCAGTACTTC.

The chain uses TRBV7-2 and TRBJ1-2, with D perhaps matching TRBD1 (6 bases). V dropped 5 bases and J dropped 2 bases, with 12 bases sitting between them. This CDR3 has 14 amino acids. Germline V gene lookup returns CDR1 SGHTA and CDR2 FQGNSA. CDR3 protein: CASSRGGVNYGYTF. The DNA of the CDR3 is TGTGCCAGCAGCCGAGGGGGGGTAAACTATGGCTACACCTTC.

A few counts support this clone. The rearrangement uses TRBV5-6 and TRBJ1-6, with D hard to call. The CDR3 totals 15 residues. CDR1 is SGHDT and CDR2 is YYEEEE in the germline V gene. With 1 base removed from V and 7 bases from J, the gap between germline ends came to 12 bases. Written as DNA, the CDR3 is TGTGCCAGCAGCTTGATGGGGAGGCAGAATTCACCCCTCCACTTT. Its translation is CASSLMGRQNSPLHF.

The V and J genes are TRBV29-1 and TRBJ1-2; 10 bases map to TRBD1. V gave up 3 bases and J gave up 7 bases; unmatched junction bases: 5. This CDR3 region has 13 residues. CDR1 is SQVTM and CDR2 is ANQGSEA in the germline V gene. Here the CDR3 DNA reads TGCAGCGTTGAGGGACAGGGGTTGGGTGGCTACACCTTC. Its translation is CSVEGQGLGGYTF.

The chain recombines TRBV7-2 with TRBJ1-3, with TRBD1 identical over 8 bases. Trimming at V came to 4 bases and at J to 3 bases, leaving 11 bases not matched to a gene. CDR3 length: 17 residues. The germline CDR1 and CDR2 sequences are SGHTA and FQGNSA. The CDR3 spells CASSSGQGGSFGNTIYF. CDR3 nucleotides: TGTGCCAGCAGCTCCGGACAGGGTGGAAGCTTTGGAAACACCATATATTTT. Together with reference TRBV7-2 and TRBJ1-3, the CDR3 gives the full variable domain: GAGVSQSPSNKVTEKGKDVELRCDPISGHTALYWYRQSLGQGLEFLIYFQGNSAPDKSGLPSDRFSAERTGGSVSTLTIQRTQQEDSAVYLCASSSGQGGSFGNTIYFGEGSWLTVV.

The chain joins TRBV7-2 to TRBJ1-2; 7 bases match TRBD1. The V gene's germline CDR1 is SGHTA and CDR2 FQGNSA. Trimming removed 5 bases from V and 4 bases from J; junction bases left unmatched: 7. There are 14 residues in the CDR3. The CDR3 is CASSARQGGYGYTF. CDR3 nucleotides: TGTGCCAGCAGCGCCCGACAGGGCGGCTATGGCTACACCTTC.

V gene TRBV27 combines with J gene TRBJ1-1, with D perhaps matching TRBD1 (5 bases). V lost 6 bases and J 6 bases, leaving 17 bases between the germline ends. Germline CDR1 is MNHEY and CDR2 is SMNVEV (reference sequence). The CDR3 covers 14 residues. CDR3 protein: CASRAGVGWSEAFF. CDR3 bases: TGTGCCAGCAGGGCGGGGGTGGGATGGTCTGAAGCTTTCTTT.

The chain couples TRBV5-4 to TRBJ1-1; no firm D call. The CDR3 is 16 amino acids. Trimming cost V 4 bases and J 0 bases, with 16 bases left between them. Germline V lookup: CDR1 SGHNT, CDR2 YYREEE (reference sequence). The CDR3 reads CASSPLGGNVNTEAFF. As DNA, the CDR3 is TGTGCCAGCAGCCCATTGGGAGGGAATGTGAACACTGAAGCTTTCTTT.

V is TRBV6-6 and J is TRBJ2-7; 8 nucleotides agree with TRBD1. Germline V lookup: CDR1 MNHNY, CDR2 SVGAGI (reference sequence). V lost 2 bases to trimming and J lost 2 bases; unmatched junction nucleotides: 5. The length of the CDR3 is 15 residues. CDR3: CASSYPGDRTYEQYF. The CDR3 nucleotides read TGTGCCAGCAGTTACCCAGGGGACAGGACCTACGAGCAGTACTTC.